The T cell receptor beta chain under discussion was sequenced for a study of T cells in Graves' hyperthyroidism and ophthalmopathy. The CDR3 regions of TCR beta were amplified from RNA transcripts. HTBI primers were employed in a first-round RT-PCR of the TCR CDR3. Each CDR3 protein gets one entry after TCRdb re-called the multiplex PCR reads with MiXCR. The sample records 800,000 or so distinct CDR3 sequences, about two fifths being singletons. Worth noting for this clonotype: Its antigen remains unidentified.

The CDR3 has 13 amino acids. Trimming took off 0 bases at V and 10 bases at J, with 12 bases between the two ends. Germline V gives CDR1 MGHRA, CDR2 YSYEKL. The PBMCs were sourced from fresh peripheral blood (about 10 ml). Study findings and constraints: A 13 V-J model separated ophthalmopathy from stable hyperthyroidism. Most thyroid clonotypes with frequency above 0.001 were detected in blood.

This TCR was recovered from a man aged 18 to 30 with Graves' hyperthyroidism. This chain connects TRBV4-1 to TRBJ1-1; D is uncertain. Sequenced: blood. The CDR3 loop is CASSQDPAVPAFF. In DNA form, the CDR3 reads TGCGCCAGCAGCCAAGATCCGGCTGTCCCAGCTTTCTTT.